The 32 T cell receptor beta chains in this list originate from one sample, sequenced in a study of blood T cell repertoires in COVID-19 (dated by TCRdb to the early 2020s). The method behind the library was the immunoSEQ multiplex PCR assay. What TCRdb holds here is the immuneACCESS table cut down to in-frame rearrangements. Part of the clones is not present; checked against another copy, under half of the missing clones reflect an unresolved V gene, and the others are unexplained. Across this sample there are approximately 180,000 clones, with more than 65% seen only once. Roughly 15% of the sample rests with the top ten. Sequencing was carried out using PBMCs or T cells enriched from blood (not recorded which). Source of these receptors: a man in his fifties who had recovered from COVID-19.

The chain employs TRBV7-7 and TRBJ2-5; D is perhaps TRBD2 (7 bases). The CDR3 is 15 residues long. Deletions cut 0 bases from V and 5 bases from J, with 13 bases between. CDR1 is SSHAT and CDR2 is FNYEAQ in the germline V gene (reference sequence). DNA for the CDR3: TGTGCCAGCAGCTTAGCGGGGGGGGGCCTGGAGACCCAGTACTTC. Residues: CASSLAGGGLETQYF.

The V and J genes are TRBV6-1 and TRBJ2-1, with TRBD1 identical over 10 bases. Germline V CDR1 and CDR2: MNHNS, SASEGT. CDR3 length equals 17 residues. Trimming cost V 3 bases and J 12 bases; bases outside gene matches: 17. The CDR3 region has the DNA TGTGCCAGCAGTGACAGGGGACAGGGGTTTTTGTCGGTATGGCAGTTCTTC. As protein: CASSDRGQGFLSVWQFF.

This chain joins TRBV18 and TRBJ1-1, with a tentative D call TRBD1 (5 bases). The ends were cut back, 5 bases at V and 1 base at J, with 14 bases in the middle. The CDR3 is 15 residues long. From germline, CDR1 is KGHSH and CDR2 LQKENI. CDR3 in amino acids: CASSAGTGANTEAFF. CDR3 sequence (DNA): TGTGCCAGCTCAGCAGGTACAGGAGCGAACACTGAAGCTTTCTTT.

The rearrangement uses TRBV3-1 (or the pseudogene TRBV3-2) and TRBJ2-3; 12 bases agree with TRBD2. This CDR3 contains 17 residues. Germline CDR1 and CDR2: LGHDT and YNNKEL (reference sequence). The J segment lost 4 bases and the V segment lost 6 bases, leaving 11 bases of the junction unmatched. CDR3 coding DNA: TGTGCCAGCAGTCTAGCGGGGGGGCCGGGTTTGGCAGATACGCAGTATTTT. Protein product: CASSLAGGPGLADTQYF.

The gene calls are TRBV19 and TRBJ1-5, with D uncertain. V lost 5 bases and J 3 bases, leaving 11 bases between the germline ends. The CDR3 has 14 residues. In germline, CDR1 is LNHDA, CDR2 SQIVND (reference sequence). The CDR3 here is CASSFLGDNQPQHF. DNA of the CDR3: TGTGCCAGTAGTTTCCTCGGGGACAATCAGCCCCAGCATTTT.

V is TRBV5-1 and J is TRBJ2-7, with TRBD1 as a possible D gene (6 bases). This CDR3 has 12 residues. The V gene's germline CDR1 is SGHRS and CDR2 YFSETQ. Trimming took 3 bases from V and 4 from J, leaving 8 bases between them. The chain's CDR3 is CASSSDRYEQYF. The DNA of the CDR3 is TGCGCCAGCAGCTCCGACAGGTACGAGCAGTACTTC.

The J gene is TRBJ2-2, the V gene TRBV19; the D gene is possibly TRBD1 (5 bases). This CDR3 comprises 14 residues. Germline assignment: CDR1 LNHDA and CDR2 SQIVND (reference sequence). V shed 4 bases and J shed 2 bases, with 8 bases lying between them. The CDR3 sequence is CASSRGSNTGELFF. CDR3 sequence (DNA): TGTGCCAGTAGTAGGGGCAGCAACACCGGGGAGCTGTTTTTT. Supplemented by reference TRBV19 and TRBJ2-2, the full variable domain reads DGGITQSPKYLFRKEGQNVTLSCEQNLNHDAMYWYRQDPGQGLRLIYYSQIVNDFQKGDIAEGYSVSREKKESFPLTVTSAQKNPTAFYLCASSRGSNTGELFFGEGSRLTVL.

This chain connects TRBV4-1 to TRBJ2-3, with D possibly matching TRBD1 (6 bases). Deletions cut 1 base from V and 0 bases from J, with 11 bases between. The CDR3 is 16 residues long. Per germline, CDR1 MGHRA and CDR2 YSYEKL. The CDR3: CASSQGQGHSTDTQYF. CDR3 in DNA: TGCGCCAGCAGCCAAGGTCAGGGGCATAGCACAGATACGCAGTATTTT.

The chain is built from TRBV5-1 and TRBJ2-7, with D perhaps TRBD1 (5 bases). V was cut by 0 bases and J by 3 bases, with 10 bases left in between. Germline-derived CDR1 and CDR2 are SGHRS and YFSETQ. CDR3 length: 14 residues. The CDR3 loop is CASSLGQGDYEQYF. DNA for the CDR3: TGCGCCAGCAGCTTGGGCCAAGGGGACTACGAGCAGTACTTC.

The genes are TRBV6-5 and TRBJ2-7; TRBD1 matches 7 bases. Germline V CDR1 and CDR2: MNHEY, SVGAGI. After removal of 8 bases from V and 3 bases from J, the junction contained 7 bases not matched to a gene. CDR3 length equals 13 residues. CDR3 nucleotide sequence: TGTGCCAGCCTCCGAGACAGGGACTACGAGCAGTACTTC. It yields the protein CASLRDRDYEQYF.

V and J are TRBV10-3 and TRBJ1-2, with 8 bases aligning to TRBD1. CDR3 length: 13 residues. The V gene end was trimmed by 10 bases and the J gene end by 3 bases; junction bases not matched to a gene: 7. Germline V CDR1 and CDR2: ENHRY, SYGVKD. The DNA of the CDR3 is TGTGCCACCGGCCCAGGGGGCTACTATGGCTACACCTTC. This gives the protein CATGPGGYYGYTF.

The rearrangement links TRBV9 to TRBJ1-1, with no clear D. The CDR3 is made up of 13 amino acids. Germline lookup yields CDR1 SGDLS and CDR2 YYNGEE. V lost 0 bases to trimming and J lost 5 bases, with 8 bases between them. The CDR3 coding sequence is TGTGCCAGCAGCGTAGATGGTCGGACTGAAGCTTTCTTT. It yields the protein CASSVDGRTEAFF.

The chain combines TRBV2 with TRBJ1-2; 7 positions match TRBD1. The CDR3 spans 14 residues. The J segment lost 8 bases and the V segment lost 6 bases, leaving 12 bases of the junction unmatched. Germline-derived CDR1 and CDR2 are SNHLY and FYNNEI. The CDR3: CASRLRTGESGYTF. In nucleotides, the CDR3 is TGTGCCAGCAGGCTTCGCACAGGGGAGTCCGGCTACACCTTC. The full variable domain, in which reference TRBV2 and TRBJ1-2 provide the parts outside the CDR3, is EPEVTQTPSHQVTQMGQEVILRCVPISNHLYFYWYRQILGQKVEFLVSFYNNEISEKSEIFDDQFSVERPDGSNFTLKIRSTKLEDSAMYFCASRLRTGESGYTFGSGTRLTVV.

The V and J genes are TRBV11-3 and TRBJ2-7; 7 bases are shared with TRBD1. This CDR3 is built from 15 residues. Germline V gives CDR1 SGHNT, CDR2 YENEEA. V shed 5 bases and J 0 bases; nucleotides not matched to a gene: 7. The CDR3 coding sequence is TGTGCCAGCAGCCCCACCGGGACAGCCTCCTACGAGCAGTACTTC. Translating gives CASSPTGTASYEQYF.

The CDR3 reads CASSSIGQAFNQPQHF. The CDR3 nucleotides are TGTGCCAGCAGTTCGATAGGACAGGCATTCAATCAGCCCCAGCATTTT. The chain links TRBV27 to TRBJ1-5, with 7 bases aligning to TRBD1. CDR1 and CDR2 (germline): MNHEY, SMNVEV (reference sequence). Trimming cost V 4 bases and J 3 bases; bases outside gene matches: 9. The CDR3 has 16 residues.

The chain joins TRBV11-2 to TRBJ2-7; a weak D match, TRBD2 (7 bases). V lost 4 bases to trimming and J lost 6 bases, with 16 bases between them. The length of the CDR3 is 14 residues. Per the germline V gene, CDR1 is SGHAT and CDR2 is FQNNGV. CDR3: CASSSGRGGAEQYF. Written as DNA, the CDR3 is TGTGCCAGCAGCTCGGGCAGGGGAGGGGCCGAGCAGTACTTC.

The gene calls are TRBV7-9 and TRBJ1-2, with 9 bases identical to TRBD1. V shed 6 bases and J 8 bases; nucleotides not matched to a gene: 7. The germline CDR1 and CDR2 sequences are SEHNR and FQNEAQ (reference sequence). The CDR3 covers 13 residues. CDR3 DNA sequence: TGTGCCAGCAGTGGACAGGGGACGCCCGGCTACACCTTC. This codes for CASSGQGTPGYTF.

The chain links TRBV5-1 to TRBJ2-5, with D unclear. Germline CDR1 reads SGHRS; CDR2 reads YFSETQ. V lost 7 bases and J 1 base, leaving 17 bases between the germline ends. The CDR3 sequence is 15 residues long. This chain's CDR3 is CASLPLVGGQETQYF. The DNA of the CDR3 is TGCGCCAGCTTACCCCTCGTCGGCGGCCAAGAGACCCAGTACTTC.

The rearrangement links TRBV19 to TRBJ2-1; TRBD2 aligns across 10 bases. Germline V CDR1 and CDR2: LNHDA, SQIVND (reference sequence). Germline trimming cut 3 bases from V and 9 bases from J; bases unmatched to any gene: 14. The CDR3 has 17 amino acids. CDR3 sequence: CASSMMVDLAGVGEQFF. The DNA for the CDR3 is TGTGCCAGTAGTATGATGGTCGACCTAGCGGGGGTCGGTGAGCAGTTCTTC.

The chain recombines TRBV6-5 with TRBJ1-2, with D uncertain. Germline V gene data show CDR1 as MNHEY and CDR2 as SVGAGI. The CDR3 covers 14 residues. The V end was cut by 2 bases, the J end by 1 base, with 8 bases between. In nucleotides, the CDR3 is TGTGCCAGCAGTTACGCGGGAGATAACTATGGCTACACCTTC. Protein sequence: CASSYAGDNYGYTF.

The chain carries TRBV11-2 and TRBJ1-5; the D gene is possibly TRBD1 (5 bases). The germline V and J ends were trimmed by 3 bases and 4 bases, with 10 bases remaining between them. The germline gives CDR1 SGHAT, CDR2 FQNNGV. The CDR3 extends over 14 amino acids. The CDR3 sequence: CASSLTRVNQPQHF. The CDR3 DNA reads as TGTGCCAGCAGCTTGACCAGGGTGAATCAGCCCCAGCATTTT.

The rearrangement uses TRBV28 and TRBJ1-2; D may be TRBD1 (5 bases). There are 15 residues in the CDR3. CDR1 is MDHEN, CDR2 SYDVKM, per germline. V was shortened by 4 bases and J by 5 bases, with 17 bases between the two germline ends. CDR3 protein: CASSSGDSLTYGYTF. The CDR3 DNA follows: TGTGCCAGCAGTTCGGGAGACAGCCTCACTTATGGCTACACCTTC.

The chain is built from TRBV7-2 and TRBJ2-7; D not resolved. Germline V gene data show CDR1 as SGHTA and CDR2 as FQGNSA. Trimming removed 4 bases at V and 3 bases at J, with 13 bases between. The CDR3 consists of 14 residues. In DNA, the CDR3 is TGTGCCAGCAGCTCTGCCCGCGCCCGCTACGAGCAGTACTTC. Translation gives CASSSARARYEQYF.

The V gene is TRBV9, the J gene TRBJ1-3; D is perhaps TRBD1 (6 bases). The V gene lost 0 bases and the J gene lost 0 bases, with 13 bases spanning the gap. The CDR3 totals 17 residues. Germline assignment: CDR1 SGDLS and CDR2 YYNGEE. CDR3 sequence reads: CASSVETGSNSGNTIYF. CDR3 DNA: TGTGCCAGCAGCGTAGAGACAGGCAGTAACTCTGGAAACACCATATATTTT.

This chain connects TRBV10-3 to TRBJ1-6, with D possibly matching TRBD1 (6 bases). The germline gives CDR1 ENHRY, CDR2 SYGVKD. The germline V and J ends were trimmed by 3 bases and 5 bases, with 14 bases remaining between them. This CDR3 region has 16 residues. The CDR3 nucleotides read TGTGCCATCAGTGAAGGACAGCAGAGGAATAATTCACCCCTCCACTTT. Encoded protein: CAISEGQQRNNSPLHF.

The J gene is TRBJ1-1, the V gene TRBV30; 7 bases map to TRBD1. Germline V gene data show CDR1 as GTSNPN and CDR2 as SVGIG (reference sequence). This CDR3 has 13 residues. Trimming took 0 bases from V and 4 from J; bases not matched to a gene: 2. The CDR3 here is CAWSVGGGTEAFF. The CDR3 DNA is TGTGCCTGGAGTGTAGGGGGCGGCACTGAAGCTTTCTTT.

This clone was detected a few times. The gene calls are TRBV12-3 or TRBV12-4 and TRBJ2-1; D remains unclear. The CDR3 consists of 13 residues. The ends were cut back, 3 bases at V and 3 bases at J, with 6 bases in the middle. CDR3 loop: CASSFNSYNEQFF. Written as DNA, the CDR3 is TGTGCCAGCAGTTTCAACAGCTACAATGAGCAGTTCTTC.

The chain has TRBV5-1 and TRBJ2-4; 7 bases are a match to TRBD1. The V segment lost 8 bases and the J segment 4 bases; nucleotides outside the gene matches: 3. This CDR3 has 12 amino acids. Germline CDR1 SGHRS, CDR2 YFSETQ. The CDR3 reads CASGDSKNIQYF. In DNA, the CDR3 is TGCGCCAGTGGGGACAGTAAAAACATTCAGTACTTC.

This clone was found a few times. V gene TRBV6-1 combines with J gene TRBJ1-5; 10 bases agree with TRBD1. V dropped 0 bases and J dropped 6; count of bases not matched to a gene: 8. CDR1 is MNHNS, CDR2 SASEGT, per germline. The CDR3 contains 17 residues. This chain's CDR3 is CASSEALRRQGAQPQHF. CDR3 DNA sequence: TGTGCCAGCAGTGAAGCGCTCCGAAGACAGGGGGCTCAGCCCCAGCATTTT.

CDR3 sequence reads: CASSQGQGNYNEQFF. The DNA of the CDR3 is TGCGCCAGCAGCCAGGGACAGGGGAACTACAATGAGCAGTTCTTC. The genes are TRBV5-1 and TRBJ2-1; 10 nucleotides agree with TRBD1. V shed 4 bases and J 3 bases; nucleotides not matched to a gene: 4. The length of the CDR3 is 15 residues. The germline V gene encodes CDR1 SGHRS and CDR2 YFSETQ.

The J gene is TRBJ2-1, the V gene TRBV7-2, with D unclear. CDR3 size: 13 residues. Germline V gives CDR1 SGHTA, CDR2 FQGNSA. The V and J ends lost 0 bases and 7 bases respectively, with 7 bases between them. As DNA, the CDR3 is TGTGCCAGCAGCTTAGCTATAAATAATGAGCAGTTCTTC. This encodes CASSLAINNEQFF.

The chain joins TRBV14 to TRBJ2-7; TRBD2 agrees at 7 bases. The V and J ends lost 1 base and 5 bases, in that order; junction bases with no gene match: 2. Germline CDR1 and CDR2: SGHDN and FVKESK. This CDR3 is built from 13 residues. Written as DNA, the CDR3 is TGTGCCAGCAGCCAAGTGGGAGGGAACGAGCAGTACTTC. Translated, it gives CASSQVGGNEQYF.